These T cell receptor beta chains were read from a single sample in a study of CD8 T cells in Susac syndrome. TCRdb called the immunoSEQ multiplex PCR reads again in MiXCR, with one record for every CDR3 protein. The repertoire holds 95,000 to 150,000 distinct CDR3 sequences, 96% seen once, with over 0.12% in the top ten. Sequenced material: CD4+ T cells from PBMCs. These receptors were collected from a human donor with Susac syndrome. Both conserved end residues are part of each CDR3. The order of the fields is V gene, clone size, J gene, D gene, CDR3 length, CDR3 DNA, CDR3 protein. A D gene is named only where the DNA matches it firmly. Only some rows state a clone size, as once, few, many or a class for expanded clones.

TRBV5-1	NA	TRBJ2-2	NA	13	TGCGCCAGCAGCTTGTCGGATAGCGGGGAGCTGTTTTTT	CASSLSDSGELFF
TRBV6-5	NA	TRBJ2-5	TRBD2	15	TGTGCCAGCAGTTACTGGGAGGGCCGACAAGAGACCCAGTACTTC	CASSYWEGRQETQYF
TRBV29-1	NA	TRBJ2-1	TRBD2	14	TGCAGCACTAGGGGGACTAGCGCCTACAATGAGCAGTTCTTC	CSTRGTSAYNEQFF
TRBV11-2	once	TRBJ2-1	NA	15	TGTGCCAGCAGCTTAGCTGGCGGAGATTTCAATGAGCAGTTCTTC	CASSLAGGDFNEQFF
TRBV20-1	NA	TRBJ1-3	NA	13	TGCAGTGCTAGACAGGGTAGTATGGACACCATATATTTT	CSARQGSMDTIYF
TRBV5-1	NA	TRBJ1-5	NA	13	TGCGCCAGCCGGATAAATAGCAATCAGCCCCAGCATTTT	CASRINSNQPQHF
TRBV27	once	TRBJ2-7	NA	14	TGTGCCAGCACCTCGATCGGAAAGTACGACGAGCAGTACTTC	CASTSIGKYDEQYF
TRBV9	NA	TRBJ2-7	NA	15	TGTGCCAGCAGCGTAGATTCCAGGTTTGCCTACGAGCAGTACTTC	CASSVDSRFAYEQYF
TRBV30	once	TRBJ1-1	NA	13	TGTGCCTGGAGTGTAGACAGGAACACTGAAGCTTTCTTT	CAWSVDRNTEAFF
TRBV30	NA	TRBJ1-1	NA	12	TGTGCCTGGAGTGTATTTTCCCCTGAAGCTTTCTTT	CAWSVFSPEAFF
TRBV30	NA	TRBJ2-1	TRBD1	13	TGTGCCTCCTCTGACAGGGTCTACAATGAGCAGTTCTTC	CASSDRVYNEQFF
TRBV12-3/TRBV12-4	NA	TRBJ1-2	NA	14	TGTGCCAGCCACCCCCCGATTGAGGCGCGGGGCTACACCTTC	CASHPPIEARGYTF
TRBV15	NA	TRBJ2-5	TRBD2	16	TGTGCCACCAGCAGAGATTTCGCGGGAGGATATGAGACCCAGTACTTC	CATSRDFAGGYETQYF
TRBV29-1	NA	TRBJ2-7	NA	13	TGCAGCGTTGAACGGCATGCGGGATACGAGCAGTACTTC	CSVERHAGYEQYF
TRBV5-1	NA	TRBJ2-1	TRBD2	16	TGCGCCAGCAGCCCCCTCTCTAGCGGGCCCAACAATGAGCAGTTCTTC	CASSPLSSGPNNEQFF
TRBV20-1	NA	TRBJ1-1	NA	14	TGCAGTGCTAGAGAGGCGGGGAGGAACACTGAAGCTTTCTTT	CSAREAGRNTEAFF
TRBV20-1	once	TRBJ2-1	NA	13	TGCAGTGCTAGAGATGGTTCCTACAATGAGCAGTTCTTC	CSARDGSYNEQFF
TRBV20-1	NA	TRBJ1-5	NA	11	TGCAGTGCTGGAATGAATCAGCCCCAGCATTTT	CSAGMNQPQHF
TRBV27	NA	TRBJ1-1	NA	13	TGTGCCAGCAGTGGCCAGTCGAACACTGAAGCTTTCTTT	CASSGQSNTEAFF
TRBV28	once	TRBJ2-7	TRBD1	15	TGTGCCAGCACCCTGTCGGGACAGGGGGCCCACGAGCAGTACTTC	CASTLSGQGAHEQYF
TRBV5-6	once	TRBJ2-7	NA	11	TGTGCCAGCAGCTATAACTACGAGCAGTACTTC	CASSYNYEQYF
TRBV19	NA	TRBJ1-2	NA	11	TGTGCCAGTACCGACACCTATGGCTACACCTTC	CASTDTYGYTF
TRBV20-1	once	TRBJ2-2	NA	14	TGCAGTGCTAGAGATGGAAGTAACACCGGGGAGCTGTTTTTT	CSARDGSNTGELFF
TRBV3-1	NA	TRBJ2-6	TRBD2	17	TGTGCCAGCAGCCGGCTAGCGGGAGGATCCGGGGCCAACGTCCTGACTTTC	CASSRLAGGSGANVLTF
TRBV12-5	NA	TRBJ1-1	NA	13	TGTGCTAGTGCCTCGGGGGGTCCCCATGAAGCTTTCTTT	CASASGGPHEAFF
TRBV6-6	NA	TRBJ2-3	NA	15	TGTGCCAGCAGTACGAACGACTACGGGACAGATACGCAGTATTTT	CASSTNDYGTDTQYF
TRBV30	NA	TRBJ2-1	TRBD2	14	TGTGCCTGGAGTGAGGCTAGCGGGGACAATGAGCAGTTCTTC	CAWSEASGDNEQFF
TRBV7-2	NA	TRBJ2-7	NA	15	TGTGCCAGCAGCCCTAGTGATACCCGCTCGTTCGAGCAGTACTTC	CASSPSDTRSFEQYF
TRBV20-1	NA	TRBJ2-5	NA	15	TGCAGTGCCCACCTTGACGGGAGTAACCAAGAGACCCAGTACTTC	CSAHLDGSNQETQYF
TRBV28	NA	TRBJ1-5	NA	15	TGTGCCACTATGGGTGGGGGAATTAGCAATCAGCCCCAGCATTTT	CATMGGGISNQPQHF
TRBV20-1	once	TRBJ2-3	TRBD1	15	TGCAGTGCTAGAGCGGACAGGGGGCGTGCAGATACGCAGTATTTT	CSARADRGRADTQYF
TRBV6-2/TRBV6-3	NA	TRBJ2-2	NA	14	TGTGCCAGCAGTTACAGGACATATCACGGGGAGCTGTTTTTT	CASSYRTYHGELFF
TRBV13	NA	TRBJ2-5	NA	13	TGTGCCAGCAGCCAGGGAAGGGTAGAGACCCAGTACTTC	CASSQGRVETQYF
TRBV29-1	NA	TRBJ2-7	TRBD1	14	TGCAGCGTTGCCCGACAGGGATCATCCTACGAGCAGTACTTC	CSVARQGSSYEQYF
TRBV6-5	NA	TRBJ2-3	NA	17	TGTGCCAGCAGTTACGTCGGGACCGGCAGAGGCACAGATACGCAGTATTTT	CASSYVGTGRGTDTQYF
TRBV7-3	NA	TRBJ2-1	NA	13	TGTGCCAGCAGTCCCGGAACTAGCAGTGAGCAGTTCTTC	CASSPGTSSEQFF
TRBV19	NA	TRBJ2-3	TRBD2	13	TGTGCCAGTAATGCGGGGGACACAGATACGCAGTATTTT	CASNAGDTDTQYF
TRBV20-1	NA	TRBJ2-7	TRBD2	15	TGCAGTGCTAGAGTTGGGACTAGCGGTTTCTACGAGCAGTACTTC	CSARVGTSGFYEQYF
TRBV7-2	NA	TRBJ2-2	NA	12	TGTGCCAGCAGGGATAACCCCGGGGAGCTGTTTTTT	CASRDNPGELFF
TRBV5-4	NA	TRBJ2-2	NA	11	TGTGCCAGCAGCACAATCGGGGAGCTGTTTTTT	CASSTIGELFF
TRBV20-1	NA	TRBJ1-2	NA	12	TGCAGTGCCCCGGTAGAGAACTATGGCTACACCTTC	CSAPVENYGYTF
TRBV4-2	once	TRBJ2-3	NA	16	TGTGCCAGCAGCCAGAGGGCCGGGACCAGCTCGGATACGCAGTATTTT	CASSQRAGTSSDTQYF
TRBV18	NA	TRBJ1-1	NA	12	TGTGCCAGCTCACCACAGAACACTGAAGCTTTCTTT	CASSPQNTEAFF
TRBV29-1	once	TRBJ1-2	TRBD1	14	TGCAGCGTTGTGGGCAGGGGGCGGAACTATGGCTACACCTTC	CSVVGRGRNYGYTF
TRBV4-1	NA	TRBJ2-2	NA	14	TGCGCCAGCAGCCAATATTACTCGGCCGGGGAGCTGTTTTTT	CASSQYYSAGELFF
TRBV9	NA	TRBJ1-1	TRBD1	16	TGTGCCAGCAGCGCCTCCCCCAGGGGGCTTAACACTGAAGCTTTCTTT	CASSASPRGLNTEAFF
TRBV24-1	NA	TRBJ1-2	NA	12	TGTGCCACCAGTGAAGGGGTATATGGCTACACCTTC	CATSEGVYGYTF
TRBV7-2	NA	TRBJ1-2	NA	14	TGTGCCAGCAGCCCTCAGACAACTAACTATGGCTACACCTTC	CASSPQTTNYGYTF
TRBV4-2	NA	TRBJ2-5	NA	14	TGTGCCAGCAGCCGCGAGGGGGGGGTCCAGACCCAGTACTTC	CASSREGGVQTQYF
TRBV5-1	NA	TRBJ2-1	NA	12	TGCGCCAGCAGACTCCCAGGAGATGAGCAGTTCTTC	CASRLPGDEQFF
TRBV9	NA	TRBJ2-5	NA	15	TGTGCCAGCAGCGTAACGCCAGGAGCCCAAGAGACCCAGTACTTC	CASSVTPGAQETQYF
TRBV29-1	NA	TRBJ2-5	NA	14	TGCAGCGTTGTAATATGGACATCCCAAGAGACCCAGTACTTC	CSVVIWTSQETQYF
TRBV7-9	NA	TRBJ2-7	NA	14	TGTGCCAGCAGCTTAGCGGCCTCCAGGGGCGAGCAGTACTTC	CASSLAASRGEQYF